The source of this T cell receptor (beta chain) is a study of T cell responses to AZD1222 COVID-19 vaccine. Using immunoSEQ multiplex PCR, the repertoire was profiled, and TCRdb retains in-frame clones only, with some absent. This sample has 100,000 to 120,000 clones, with 80% to 95% found just once. Overall study findings and caveats: Breadth and depth of Spike-specific TCRs rose after two AZD1222 doses. Females outnumbered males among donors, who were mostly white British; clonal diversity was possibly underestimated. Regions 160-218 and 743-854 dominated among vaccine-associated CD4 TCRs spanning spike.

V dropped 3 bases and J dropped 1 base, with 6 bases sitting between them. The CDR3 is 13 residues long. CDR1 is LGHDT, CDR2 YNNKEL, per germline (reference sequence). A few counts support this clone. Its specificity is unknown. The sequences come from peripheral blood, collected 28 days after the second AZD1222 dose. This clonotype originated in an adult who received the AZD1222 COVID-19 vaccine. The chain recombines TRBV3-1 (or the pseudogene TRBV3-2) with TRBJ2-5, with D perhaps assigned TRBD1 or TRBD2 (5 bases each). CDR3 sequence: CASSQRGQETQYF. In DNA, the CDR3 is TGTGCCAGCAGCCAGAGGGGCCAAGAGACCCAGTACTTC.